Sequencing of this TCR beta chain was carried out in a study of blood T cell repertoires in COVID-19. Clones were sequenced by immunoSEQ multiplex PCR, and TCRdb holds only the in-frame ones, with some missing. The sample lists about 67,000 clones, roughly three quarters occurring once. The sequencing sample was made of peripheral blood. The sequence was obtained from a woman aged 60-70 years with acute or convalescent COVID-19.

DNA for the CDR3: TGCGCCAGCACCTCCCGGGGGAGGCCTAGCACAGATACGCAGTATTTT. It translates to CASTSRGRPSTDTQYF. The V call is TRBV5-1, the J call TRBJ2-3; D may be TRBD2 (6 bases). V was cut by 6 bases and J by 0 bases, with 17 bases left in between. The CDR3 consists of 16 residues. Germline CDR1 SGHRS, CDR2 YFSETQ.